The 7 T cell receptor beta chains below were found in one sample sequenced in a study of OX40 agonist ivuxolimab in advanced cancers. The table came from immunoSEQ multiplex PCR; TCRdb's copy has only in-frame clones and leaves some out. The sample has under 85,000 clones, 88% seen once. The sample here was CD4+ or CD8+ T cells sorted from blood, taken in a trial of the OX40 agonist ivuxolimab. These receptors originate from an adult with an advanced solid tumor such as melanoma, head and neck, liver or kidney cancer.

The chain employs TRBV19 and TRBJ1-3; D unclear. V lost 0 bases and J 4 bases, leaving 13 bases between the germline ends. CDR3 length: 16 residues. Germline values: CDR1 LNHDA, CDR2 SQIVND (reference sequence). As DNA, the CDR3 is TGTGCCAGTAGTATAGATCGGTTGGCGAAAGGAAACACCATATATTTT. This gives the protein CASSIDRLAKGNTIYF.

The chain employs TRBV19 and TRBJ1-5; D remains unclear. Trimming shortened V by 5 bases and J by 9 bases, and 11 bases separated the two germline ends. From germline, CDR1 is LNHDA and CDR2 SQIVND (reference sequence). The CDR3 is 12 amino acids. CDR3 coding DNA: TGTGCCAGTAGTCAAACAAGTTCGCCCCAGCATTTT. It is translated as CASSQTSSPQHF.

J is TRBJ2-7 and V is TRBV18; unclear D gene. V was pared by 1 base and J by 0 bases, with 4 bases between. Germline CDR1 and CDR2: KGHSH and LQKENI. The CDR3 totals 13 residues. The CDR3: CASSPQGSYEQYF. CDR3 DNA: TGTGCCAGCTCACCACAGGGCTCCTACGAGCAGTACTTC. Complete variable domain (other parts from reference TRBV18 and TRBJ2-7): NAGVMQNPRHLVRRRGQEARLRCSPMKGHSHVYWYRQLPEEGLKFMVYLQKENIIDESGMPKERFSAEFPKEGPSILRIQQVVRGDSAAYFCASSPQGSYEQYFGPGTRLTVT.

V usage is TRBV11-3 and J usage is TRBJ2-7; D is undetermined. The CDR3 runs 13 residues. Germline V gene lookup returns CDR1 SGHNT and CDR2 YENEEA. Deletions cut 0 bases from V and 6 bases from J, with 9 bases between. In DNA, the CDR3 is TGTGCCAGCAGCTTAGATGGAGATAGCGAGCAGTACTTC. The encoded protein is CASSLDGDSEQYF.

The CDR3 bases are TGTGCCAGCAGCTTAGTGGGGCATACTGAAGCTTTCTTT. As protein: CASSLVGHTEAFF. The V and J genes are TRBV7-9 and TRBJ1-1, with D possibly matching TRBD1 (5 bases). The CDR3 extends over 13 amino acids. Germline lookup yields CDR1 SEHNR and CDR2 FQNEAQ (reference sequence). V shed 1 base and J shed 5 bases, with 8 bases lying between them.

V and J are TRBV6-1 and TRBJ2-3, with a possible D match to TRBD1 (6 bases). Between the trimmed V and J ends, which lost 4 bases and 1 base, there was a span of 12 bases. Germline CDR1 and CDR2: MNHNS and SASEGT. The CDR3 runs 15 residues. The CDR3 loop is CASSVQGIGTDTQYF. The CDR3 DNA reads TGTGCCAGCAGTGTACAGGGAATTGGCACAGATACGCAGTATTTT.

The V call is TRBV6-5, the J call TRBJ1-1; 9 positions match TRBD1. CDR3 length: 13 amino acids. Germline CDR1 and CDR2: MNHEY and SVGAGI. The junction had 8 bases not matched to a gene; V was cut back by 4 bases and J by 11 bases. The CDR3 region is CASSLPSQGAAFF. Written as DNA, the CDR3 is TGTGCCAGCAGTTTACCCTCACAGGGGGCGGCTTTCTTT.